The 15 T cell receptor beta chains reported below all come from one sample, sequenced in a study of blood T cell repertoires in COVID-19. TCRdb keeps only in-frame clones here, not all; method: immunoSEQ multiplex PCR. The table lists approximately 210,000 clones, 83% of them singletons, with about 2.5% in the top ten. Material for sequencing was peripheral blood. The receptor source for this set is a woman aged 35 to 49 with active or convalescent COVID-19.

The genes are TRBV19 and TRBJ1-5; D ambiguous. The CDR3 totals 12 residues. In germline, CDR1 is LNHDA, CDR2 SQIVND (reference sequence). V was shortened by 3 bases and J by 6 bases, with 6 bases between the two germline ends. CDR3 DNA: TGTGCCAGTAGTATGAGGAGTCAGCCCCAGCATTTT. Amino acid sequence: CASSMRSQPQHF.

This chain links TRBV19 with TRBJ2-3; 8 nucleotides match TRBD1. CDR3 length equals 17 residues. The J segment lost 2 bases and the V segment lost 1 base, leaving 8 bases of the junction unmatched. The germline gives CDR1 LNHDA, CDR2 SQIVND (reference sequence). In DNA, the CDR3 is TGTGCCAGTAGTATAGCGACAAGGACAGGGCACACAGATACGCAGTATTTT. Its translation: CASSIATRTGHTDTQYF.

A note on this clone: Other nucleotide sequences in the sample specify the same CDR3. The chain joins TRBV2 to TRBJ1-6, with TRBD1 matching 9 bases. Per the germline V gene, CDR1 is SNHLY and CDR2 is FYNNEI. The CDR3 contains 14 residues. With 5 bases clipped from V and 9 bases from J, the junction kept 5 bases outside the gene matches. For the CDR3, the DNA is TGTGCCAGCAGTTTGGACAGGGGTGGTTCACCCCTCCACTTT. Protein: CASSLDRGGSPLHF. Full variable domain (outside the CDR3, taken from reference TRBV2 and TRBJ1-6): EPEVTQTPSHQVTQMGQEVILRCVPISNHLYFYWYRQILGQKVEFLVSFYNNEISEKSEIFDDQFSVERPDGSNFTLKIRSTKLEDSAMYFCASSLDRGGSPLHFGNGTRLTVT.

This clone was seen many times. The V call is TRBV18, the J call TRBJ2-7; a weak D match, TRBD1 (5 bases). V lost 2 bases to trimming and J lost 0 bases, with 14 bases between them. Germline assignment: CDR1 KGHSH and CDR2 LQKENI. The CDR3 has 16 amino acids. The CDR3 DNA reads as TGTGCCAGCTCACCATACACCGGACAAAACTCCTACGAGCAGTACTTC. Translating it yields CASSPYTGQNSYEQYF.

CDR3 residues: CASSQWQREGREQFF. The CDR3 DNA is TGTGCCAGCAGCCAATGGCAGCGGGAGGGCCGGGAGCAGTTCTTC. The rearrangement joins TRBV3-1 (or the pseudogene TRBV3-2) to TRBJ2-1; 10 bases agree with TRBD2. The CDR3 is 15 amino acids. Germline CDR1 LGHDT, CDR2 YNNKEL (reference sequence). The ends lost 2 bases at V and 10 bases at J; junction bases unmatched: 8.

This clone has at least ten counts. The V call is TRBV6-5, the J call TRBJ1-1; possible D gene TRBD1, 5 bases. Germline V gene sequence: CDR1 MNHEY, CDR2 SVGAGI. This CDR3 has 13 amino acids. Trimming left V 5 bases short and J 4 bases short, with 11 bases between. CDR3 protein: CASSPRAVTEAFF. The CDR3 nucleotides read TGTGCCAGCAGTCCCAGGGCAGTCACTGAAGCTTTCTTT.

V usage is TRBV7-3 and J usage is TRBJ2-3, with D possibly matching TRBD2 (5 bases). Germline V lookup: CDR1 SGHTA, CDR2 FQGTGA. This CDR3 contains 18 residues. Trimming removed 5 bases at V and 1 base at J, with 22 bases between. CDR3 loop: CASSLRGGGYVRTDTQYF. DNA of the CDR3: TGTGCCAGCAGCCTCCGAGGCGGAGGCTACGTTCGCACAGATACGCAGTATTTT.

V and J are TRBV7-3 and TRBJ1-6; the D gene is possibly TRBD1 (6 bases). The CDR3 spans 15 residues. Per the germline V gene, CDR1 is SGHTA and CDR2 is FQGTGA. The chain's CDR3 is CAFRAGALKNSPLHF. CDR3 bases: TGTGCGTTTAGGGCAGGGGCGCTTAAAAATTCACCCCTCCACTTT.

The chain has TRBV3-1 (or the pseudogene TRBV3-2) and TRBJ2-4; 8 nucleotides line up with TRBD2. Germline CDR1 is LGHDT and CDR2 is YNNKEL (reference sequence). The CDR3 totals 17 residues. The V gene end was trimmed by 1 base and the J gene end by 3 bases; junction bases not matched to a gene: 8. CDR3 in DNA: TGTGCCAGCAGCCAAGTAGGAGCGGGGGCTGGCAAAAACATTCAGTACTTC. Protein sequence: CASSQVGAGAGKNIQYF.

The chain carries TRBV6-2 or TRBV6-3 and TRBJ2-7; 8 bases match TRBD1. Germline CDR1 and CDR2: MNHEY and SVGEGT. Losses at the gene ends were 2 bases for V and 5 bases for J; bases not matched to a gene: 8. The CDR3 has 15 residues. The CDR3 loop is CASSYDMDRAHEQYF. In DNA, the CDR3 is TGTGCCAGCAGTTACGACATGGACAGGGCCCACGAGCAGTACTTC.

The CDR3, as DNA: TGTGCCACCAGACCAAGAACAGGGGTTGGCTACACCTTC. It translates to CATRPRTGVGYTF. This rearrangement joins TRBV24-1 to TRBJ1-2; the match to TRBD1 covers 7 bases. CDR3 length: 13 residues. Germline lookup yields CDR1 KGHDR and CDR2 SFDVKD. V shed 7 bases and J 7 bases; nucleotides not matched to a gene: 8.

The chain recombines TRBV6-5 with TRBJ2-3, with 8 bases matching TRBD2. Germline CDR1 reads MNHEY; CDR2 reads SVGAGI. V lost 7 bases and J lost 3; bases outside the gene matches: 3. The CDR3 runs to 13 residues. The CDR3 bases are TGTGCCAGCATGGCTAGCGGGACAGATACGCAGTATTTT. Protein product: CASMASGTDTQYF.

This sequence joins TRBV6-6 and TRBJ2-5; 7 nucleotides line up with TRBD2. The J segment lost 5 bases and the V segment lost 7 bases, leaving 7 bases of the junction unmatched. The germline CDR1 and CDR2 sequences are MNHNY and SVGAGI (reference sequence). This CDR3 contains 13 residues. CDR3 residues: CASNQREDETQYF. CDR3 bases: TGTGCCAGCAACCAGCGGGAAGATGAGACCCAGTACTTC.

The table lists this clone with a count of one. The CDR3 coding sequence is TGTGCCAGCAGCACCTCCCCGGGACAGCAGAAAGCTTTCTTT. Translated: CASSTSPGQQKAFF. The gene calls are TRBV7-2 and TRBJ1-1; TRBD1 matches 7 bases. V lost 5 bases, J lost 9 bases, and 12 bases stayed unmatched. The CDR3 totals 14 residues. Germline values: CDR1 SGHTA, CDR2 FQGNSA.

This clone is a singleton in its sample. The chain has TRBV9 and TRBJ2-7, with 10 bases matching TRBD1. Trimming at V came to 1 base and at J to 6 bases, leaving 7 bases not matched to a gene. The CDR3 has 15 residues. Per the germline V gene, CDR1 is SGDLS and CDR2 is YYNGEE. The CDR3 DNA reads TGTGCCAGCAGCGTATACGGGACAGGGGCTTCCGAGCAGTACTTC. Protein sequence: CASSVYGTGASEQYF.